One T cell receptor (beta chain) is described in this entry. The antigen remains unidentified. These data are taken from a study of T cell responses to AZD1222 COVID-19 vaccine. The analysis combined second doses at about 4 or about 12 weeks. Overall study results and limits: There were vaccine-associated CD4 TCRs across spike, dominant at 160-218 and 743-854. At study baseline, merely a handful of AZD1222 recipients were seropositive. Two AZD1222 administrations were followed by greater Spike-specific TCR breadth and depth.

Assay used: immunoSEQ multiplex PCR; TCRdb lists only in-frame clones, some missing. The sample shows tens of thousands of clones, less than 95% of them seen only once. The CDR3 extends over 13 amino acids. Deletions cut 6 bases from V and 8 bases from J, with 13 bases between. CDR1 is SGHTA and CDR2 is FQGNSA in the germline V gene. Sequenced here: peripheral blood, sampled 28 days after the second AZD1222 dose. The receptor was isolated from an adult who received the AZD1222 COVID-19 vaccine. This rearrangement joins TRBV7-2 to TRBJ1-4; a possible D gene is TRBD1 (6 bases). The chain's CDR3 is CASRWDMAEKLFF. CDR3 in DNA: TGTGCCAGCAGATGGGACATGGCCGAAAAACTGTTTTTT.